This T cell receptor (beta chain) was sequenced for a study of T cell changes during pregnancy in multiple sclerosis. This clone came up once. The CDR3 contains 14 residues. Germline trimming cut 7 bases from V and 4 bases from J; bases unmatched to any gene: 8. Per the germline V gene, CDR1 is SGHTA and CDR2 is FQGNSA. TCRdb's copy holds only in-frame clones and misses some; the assay was immunoSEQ multiplex PCR. The sample yields around 100,000 clones, about 90% seen once. The V call is TRBV7-2, the J call TRBJ2-3, with TRBD1 matching over 7 bases. This receptor was identified in a female donor with multiple sclerosis, enrolled in a pregnancy study. Source: peripheral blood, taken after pregnancy. This CDR3 is CASILNRGSDTQYF. DNA of the CDR3: TGTGCCAGCATCCTTAACAGGGGATCAGATACGCAGTATTTT.